The clone carrying this TCR beta chain appeared a single time. Antigen unknown. Clones were read by immunoSEQ multiplex PCR, and TCRdb kept only the in-frame ones, dropping some. The sample records about 110,000 clones, more than 75% being singletons. This sample stems from a study of T cell responses to AZD1222 COVID-19 vaccine. Whole-study findings and limits: Spike-specific TCR breadth and depth were elevated following two AZD1222 doses. White British ancestry dominated among donors, who included more females, and clonal diversity was possibly underestimated. Along spike, vaccine-associated CD4 TCRs were found throughout, with dominance at 160-218 and 743-854.

The CDR3 loop spans 13 amino acids. V dropped 7 bases and J dropped 3; count of bases not matched to a gene: 4. CDR1 is KGHSH and CDR2 is LQKENI in the germline V gene. This chain uses TRBV18 with TRBJ2-5; 8 positions match TRBD1. Here the sequenced sample was peripheral blood, taken 28 days after the second AZD1222 dose. This receptor was taken from an adult who received the AZD1222 COVID-19 vaccine. CDR3 sequence: CASFQGAEETQYF. CDR3 coding DNA: TGTGCCAGCTTCCAGGGGGCCGAAGAGACCCAGTACTTC.